This entry lists 22 T cell receptor beta chains sequenced from one sample in a study of blood T cell repertoires in COVID-19. TCRdb's table, derived via immunoSEQ multiplex PCR, lists solely in-frame clones and lacks some. The repertoire consists of about 250,000 clones, with around nine tenths occurring once and the leading ten covering 2.5% to 3.5%. The sample consisted of PBMCs or T cells enriched from blood (not recorded which). These receptors all come from a woman in her 40s who had been exposed to COVID-19.

V usage is TRBV4-2 and J usage is TRBJ1-1, with a possible D match to TRBD1 (6 bases). Deletions cut 3 bases from V and 2 bases from J, with 13 bases between. Germline CDR1 and CDR2: LGHNA and YNFKEQ. The CDR3 length is 15 residues. The CDR3 DNA follows: TGTGCCAGCAGCCAGCCGACAGGAACAAACACTGAAGCTTTCTTT. This translates into CASSQPTGTNTEAFF.

The rearrangement links TRBV11-1 to TRBJ2-2, with 14 bases that match TRBD2. Germline V gene lookup returns CDR1 SGHAT and CDR2 FQDESV (reference sequence). With V trimmed by 0 bases and J by 4 bases, 7 bases remained unmatched. The CDR3 extends over 19 amino acids. As DNA, the CDR3 is TGTGCCAGCAGCTTAGCGACCGGGACTAGCGGGAGACGCACCGGGGAGCTGTTTTTT. As protein: CASSLATGTSGRRTGELFF.

The chain carries TRBV5-8 and TRBJ1-5; 8 bases are shared with TRBD1. The germline V gene encodes CDR1 SGHTS and CDR2 YDEGEE. Trimming at V came to 1 base and at J to 5 bases, leaving 5 bases not matched to a gene. This CDR3 has 15 residues. The CDR3: CASSLIGTGYQPQHF. CDR3 coding DNA: TGTGCCAGCAGCTTGATTGGGACAGGTTATCAGCCCCAGCATTTT.

This chain uses TRBV27 with TRBJ1-2, with 7 bases aligning to TRBD1. Germline lookup yields CDR1 MNHEY and CDR2 SMNVEV (reference sequence). The CDR3 contains 13 residues. The V and J ends lost 4 bases and 4 bases, in that order; junction bases with no gene match: 3. CDR3 residues: CASSSGQSYGYTF. The CDR3 DNA follows: TGTGCCAGCAGTTCGGGACAGAGCTATGGCTACACCTTC.

For the CDR3, the DNA is TGCAGCGTTGCGGGAGGGGGCACTAATGAAAAACTGTTTTTT. Residues: CSVAGGGTNEKLFF. The chain joins TRBV29-1 to TRBJ1-4; 7 positions match TRBD1. Trimming at V came to 4 bases and at J to 2 bases, leaving 4 bases not matched to a gene. Germline V gene sequence: CDR1 SQVTM, CDR2 ANQGSEA. The CDR3 has 14 residues.

This rearrangement joins TRBV19 to TRBJ1-4, with 7 bases aligning to TRBD1. Trimming cost V 0 bases and J 5 bases; bases outside gene matches: 6. Germline V gene data show CDR1 as LNHDA and CDR2 as SQIVND (reference sequence). The CDR3 is made up of 16 amino acids. CDR3 nucleotides: TGTGCCAGTAGTATAGACGGACAGGATGGAAATGAAAAACTGTTTTTT. This sequence encodes CASSIDGQDGNEKLFF.

The rearrangement joins TRBV19 to TRBJ2-6; a possible D gene is TRBD2 (6 bases). This CDR3 region has 15 residues. Trimming took 5 bases from V and 3 from J, leaving 11 bases between them. Germline loops: CDR1 LNHDA, CDR2 SQIVND (reference sequence). CDR3 protein: CASSVTGVGANVLTF. The CDR3 DNA reads as TGTGCCAGTAGTGTAACGGGGGTTGGGGCCAACGTCCTGACTTTC.

This chain uses TRBV7-8 with TRBJ1-5; 7 bases fit TRBD1. V dropped 5 bases and J dropped 1; count of bases not matched to a gene: 5. The CDR3 has 15 amino acids. CDR1 SGHVS and CDR2 FQNEAQ come from the germline V gene. The CDR3 protein is CASSETGLSNQPQHF. The CDR3 bases are TGTGCCAGCAGCGAGACAGGGCTGAGCAATCAGCCCCAGCATTTT.

The rearrangement uses TRBV18 and TRBJ2-3, with D unresolved. This CDR3 spans 12 amino acids. The germline V gene encodes CDR1 KGHSH and CDR2 LQKENI. Trimming stripped 8 bases from V and 2 bases from J, with 8 bases between. The CDR3 DNA reads as TGTGCCAGCCTTCGGTACACAGATACGCAGTATTTT. Its translation is CASLRYTDTQYF. Supplemented by reference TRBV18 and TRBJ2-3, the full variable domain reads NAGVMQNPRHLVRRRGQEARLRCSPMKGHSHVYWYRQLPEEGLKFMVYLQKENIIDESGMPKERFSAEFPKEGPSILRIQQVVRGDSAAYFCASLRYTDTQYFGPGTRLTVL.

The chain recombines TRBV19 with TRBJ1-1; a weak D match, TRBD1 (6 bases). The CDR3 covers 16 residues. Trimming took 4 bases from V and 4 from J, leaving 19 bases between them. Germline V lookup: CDR1 LNHDA, CDR2 SQIVND (reference sequence). This chain's CDR3 is CASSTGQWGVATEAFF. The CDR3 nucleotides read TGTGCCAGTAGTACCGGACAGTGGGGTGTTGCCACTGAAGCTTTCTTT.

The rearrangement uses TRBV9 and TRBJ1-6, with TRBD1 matching over 9 bases. This CDR3 comprises 17 residues. The V segment lost 3 bases and the J segment 10 bases; nucleotides outside the gene matches: 14. Germline loops: CDR1 SGDLS, CDR2 YYNGEE. The CDR3 coding sequence is TGTGCCAGCAGCGAGAGGGACAGGGAAGTTTCTCGGTCACCCCTCCACTTT. Its translation is CASSERDREVSRSPLHF.

The chain employs TRBV30 and TRBJ1-2; the D gene is possibly TRBD1 (6 bases). Germline V gives CDR1 GTSNPN, CDR2 SVGIG (reference sequence). CDR3 length equals 15 residues. V was trimmed by 4 bases and J by 10 bases, leaving 25 bases between them. The CDR3 loop is CAWISLGGHHGDYTF. As DNA, the CDR3 is TGTGCCTGGATTAGCCTTGGGGGACACCATGGGGACTACACCTTC.

The chain uses TRBV21-1 and TRBJ2-5; the table names TRBD1, a call not compared with the DNA. TRBV21-1 is a documented pseudogene. The CDR3 contains 15 residues. The CDR3 here is CASSPFRVPQETQYF. The CDR3 coding sequence is TGTGCCAGCAGCCCCTTCAGGGTACCTCAAGAGACCCAGTACTTC.

The V call is TRBV6-5, the J call TRBJ2-7; 8 bases agree with TRBD1. Germline CDR1 reads MNHEY; CDR2 reads SVGAGI. The CDR3 is 14 amino acids. V dropped 7 bases and J dropped 7; count of bases not matched to a gene: 12. This CDR3 is CASTMAGGLGEQYF. Written as DNA, the CDR3 is TGTGCCAGCACCATGGCAGGGGGCCTAGGGGAGCAGTACTTC.

This chain links TRBV7-8 with TRBJ1-1, with unresolved D. From germline, CDR1 is SGHVS and CDR2 FQNEAQ. The CDR3 spans 15 residues. Trimming stripped 1 base from V and 7 bases from J, with 16 bases between. This chain's CDR3 is CASSLEVRGGSEAFF. The CDR3 coding sequence is TGTGCCAGCAGCTTAGAGGTTCGGGGTGGGAGTGAAGCTTTCTTT.

This clone was found a few times. The chain is built from TRBV29-1 and TRBJ1-1; a possible D gene is TRBD1 (6 bases). CDR3 size: 11 residues. The germline V gene has CDR1 SQVTM and CDR2 ANQGSEA. V was shortened by 3 bases and J by 8 bases, with 10 bases between the two germline ends. The CDR3 DNA is TGCAGCGTTGATCATGGACAGGAAGCTTTCTTT. It is translated as CSVDHGQEAFF.

CDR3 region: CASSGGRRPYF. The CDR3 region has the DNA TGTGCCAGCAGTGGAGGGAGGCGACCGTATTTT. The chain links TRBV25-1 to TRBJ2-3; TRBD2 might be the D (6 bases). V gave up 4 bases and J gave up 14 bases, with 13 bases separating them. The CDR3 is made up of 11 amino acids. CDR1 is MGHDK, CDR2 SYGVNS, per germline.

The V gene is TRBV9, the J gene TRBJ2-5, with TRBD2 matching 12 bases. The CDR3 runs to 15 residues. Germline V gene sequence: CDR1 SGDLS, CDR2 YYNGEE. The V gene end was trimmed by 2 bases and the J gene end by 3 bases; junction bases not matched to a gene: 2. The CDR3 DNA reads as TGTGCCAGCAGCGTTAGGACTAGCGGGGAAGAGACCCAGTACTTC. Residues: CASSVRTSGEETQYF.

The chain combines TRBV7-9 with TRBJ2-7; unclear D gene. V lost 5 bases and J lost 9, with 14 bases in between. CDR1 is SEHNR, CDR2 FQNEAQ, per germline (reference sequence). The CDR3 extends over 12 amino acids. The CDR3 reads CASSRDFGPQYF. The CDR3 nucleotides are TGTGCCAGCAGCCGAGATTTCGGTCCGCAGTACTTC.

V is TRBV28 and J is TRBJ2-2; TRBD1 matches 8 bases. The CDR3 contains 17 residues. The J segment lost 3 bases and the V segment lost 1 base, leaving 7 bases of the junction unmatched. The V gene's germline CDR1 is MDHEN and CDR2 SYDVKM. CDR3 region: CASSLSIRDRYTGELFF. Written as DNA, the CDR3 is TGTGCCAGCAGTTTATCAATCCGGGACAGGTACACCGGGGAGCTGTTTTTT.

Here the CDR3 DNA reads TGTGCCAGCAGCTCATTTGGACAGCTTGGGAGCAATCAGCCCCAGCATTTT. It encodes CASSSFGQLGSNQPQHF. The gene calls are TRBV7-8 and TRBJ1-5; possible D gene TRBD1, 6 bases. CDR1 is SGHVS and CDR2 is FQNEAQ in the germline V gene. V lost 4 bases, J lost 1 base, and 17 bases lay in between. The CDR3 is made up of 17 amino acids.

This clone was observed a few times. The chain employs TRBV25-1 and TRBJ1-5, with D possibly being TRBD1 (6 bases). The CDR3 is 16 amino acids. Germline V gene sequence: CDR1 MGHDK, CDR2 SYGVNS. V dropped 4 bases and J dropped 1 base, with 14 bases sitting between them. Here the CDR3 reads CASSVSDSPSNQPQHF. As DNA, the CDR3 is TGTGCCAGCAGTGTATCGGACAGCCCCAGCAATCAGCCCCAGCATTTT.